These 32 T cell receptor beta chains share one sample of origin, sequenced in a study of blood T cells in healthy people across ages. A second 7 to 11 cycle PCR used barcoded and J-beta primers. TCRdb fed the 5' RACE reads into MiXCR, producing one record per CDR3 protein. The sample lists roughly 700,000 distinct CDR3 sequences; 49% were seen once. Material for sequencing was blood. The source is an older woman in good health.

CDR3 in amino acids: CASSSDRDYNEQFF. CDR3 sequence (DNA): TGTGCCAGCAGTTCAGACAGGGACTACAATGAGCAGTTCTTC. The V and J genes are TRBV5-4 and TRBJ2-1, with 7 bases that match TRBD1. Germline CDR1 is SGHNT and CDR2 is YYREEE (reference sequence). CDR3 length: 14 residues. V lost 5 bases, J lost 3 bases, and 5 bases stayed unmatched.

Written as DNA, the CDR3 is TGTGCCAGCAGCTTACGGACGAGGGCAGATACGCAGTATTTT. Encoded protein: CASSLRTRADTQYF. The chain has TRBV7-6 and TRBJ2-3; a possible D gene is TRBD2 (5 bases). CDR1 is SGHVS, CDR2 FNYEAQ, per germline. The V end lost 2 bases, the J end lost 4 bases, and 10 bases lay between the germline ends. This CDR3 contains 14 residues.

Note on this clonotype: A much more abundant neighbour one base away suggests this may be a read error. V is TRBV5-1 and J is TRBJ2-7; 7 nucleotides line up with TRBD1. Germline V gene sequence: CDR1 SGHRS, CDR2 YFSETQ. There are 14 residues in the CDR3. J lost 3 bases, V lost 3 bases, and 6 bases had no gene match. The CDR3 DNA sequence: TGCGCCAGCAGCTGTACTACAGGGGACTACGAGCAGTACTTC. Encoded protein: CASSCTTGDYEQYF.

J is TRBJ1-1 and V is TRBV6-5, with TRBD1 matching 9 bases. The V segment lost 0 bases and the J segment 7 bases; nucleotides outside the gene matches: 3. Germline CDR1 MNHEY, CDR2 SVGAGI. The CDR3 is 14 amino acids. This chain's CDR3 is CASSYSGQGREAFF. In DNA form, the CDR3 reads TGTGCCAGCAGTTACTCGGGACAGGGCCGTGAAGCTTTCTTT.

The V call is TRBV30, the J call TRBJ1-4; D gene uncertain. The CDR3 is 14 residues long. The V and J ends lost 4 bases and 9 bases respectively, with 18 bases between them. Germline V CDR1 and CDR2: GTSNPN, SVGIG (reference sequence). Here the CDR3 DNA reads TGTGCCTGGAAACCGGGAGAGAGTTACCAAAAACTGTTTTTT. It translates to CAWKPGESYQKLFF.

V is TRBV7-2 and J is TRBJ1-1; D possibly corresponds to TRBD1 (6 bases). The V and J ends lost 3 bases and 2 bases respectively, with 16 bases between them. Per the germline V gene, CDR1 is SGHTA and CDR2 is FQGNSA. The CDR3 totals 16 residues. The CDR3 protein is CASSFSHRQANTEAFF. The CDR3 nucleotides read TGTGCCAGCAGCTTCTCGCACCGACAGGCTAACACTGAAGCTTTCTTT.

V and J are TRBV14 and TRBJ2-5; unclear D gene. TRBJ2-7 matches the DNA end more closely, so the J call is doubtful. The CDR3 is made up of 15 amino acids. The germline CDR1 and CDR2 sequences are SGHDN and FVKESK. The CDR3 bases are TGTGCCAGCAGCCAAATGAGCTACCCGCCCTACGAGCAGTACTTC. It encodes CASSQMSYPPYEQYF.

This clonotype turned up a few times. V is TRBV12-3 or TRBV12-4 and J is TRBJ2-7; TRBD2 might be the D (10 bases). The CDR3 covers 19 residues. Trimming left V 6 bases short and J 3 bases short, with 30 bases between. As DNA, the CDR3 is TGTGCCAGCAGATTTCGGACAGGGGAGTGGACTAGCGGATACTACGAGCAGTACTTC. Protein sequence: CASRFRTGEWTSGYYEQYF.

This clonotype was observed a few times. The V and J genes are TRBV7-9 and TRBJ2-1, with a weak D call TRBD1 (6 bases). CDR1 is SEHNR and CDR2 is FQNEAQ in the germline V gene (reference sequence). Between the trimmed V and J ends, which lost 5 bases and 2 bases, there was a span of 16 bases. This CDR3 comprises 16 residues. In nucleotides, the CDR3 is TGTGCCAGCAGCAAGCGGACAGTGGGAGCCTACAATGAGCAGTTCTTC. Its protein product is CASSKRTVGAYNEQFF.

This clonotype has only one observation. The genes are TRBV4-2 and TRBJ2-1; D remains ambiguous. Deletions cut 1 base from V and 4 bases from J, with 14 bases between. This CDR3 comprises 16 residues. Germline CDR1 is LGHNA and CDR2 is YNFKEQ. CDR3 in amino acids: CASSQGPGLGYNEQFF. DNA for the CDR3: TGTGCCAGCAGCCAAGGACCTGGCCTCGGTTACAATGAGCAGTTCTTC.

Many counts were recorded for this clonotype. This chain connects TRBV20-1 to TRBJ2-1; tentatively, D is TRBD2 (6 bases). CDR1 and CDR2 from the germline V gene are DFQATT and SNEGSKA (reference sequence). Trimming pared 3 bases from V and 7 bases from J, leaving 16 bases between. This CDR3 is 14 amino acids long. The CDR3 DNA follows: TGCAGTGCTAGGGGGGACTTCAGGAGTAATGAGCAGTTCTTC. Its protein product is CSARGDFRSNEQFF.

The chain uses TRBV7-3 and TRBJ1-6; 8 nucleotides agree with TRBD1. CDR1 SGHTA and CDR2 FQGTGA come from the germline V gene. The CDR3 covers 14 residues. V gave up 5 bases and J gave up 7 bases; unmatched junction bases: 4. The CDR3 loop reads CASSADRENSPLHF. The DNA of the CDR3 is TGTGCCAGCAGCGCGGACAGGGAGAATTCACCCCTCCACTTT.

Only a few counts were recorded for this clonotype. The genes are TRBV4-2 and TRBJ2-1, with 9 positions matching TRBD2. The germline V gene has CDR1 LGHNA and CDR2 YNFKEQ. The CDR3 runs 16 residues. Trimming at V came to 3 bases and at J to 5 bases, leaving 8 bases not matched to a gene. The CDR3 region is CASSHGGRAGDNEQFF. The CDR3 DNA reads TGTGCCAGCAGCCACGGCGGGAGGGCCGGGGACAATGAGCAGTTCTTC.

Notes on this clonotype: A read error may be the cause here, since a much bigger clone is one base away. The genes are TRBV10-3 and TRBJ2-1; 7 bases agree with TRBD2. Trimming took 4 bases from V and 9 from J; bases not matched to a gene: 21. The CDR3 runs 18 residues. Germline CDR1 reads ENHRY; CDR2 reads SYGVKD. CDR3 sequence reads: CAISGGREAGMSVGEQFF. CDR3 sequence (DNA): TGTGCCATCAGTGGGGGTCGGGAAGCGGGAATGTCGGTGGGTGAGCAGTTCTTC.

The sample holds a few counts of this clonotype. This rearrangement joins TRBV28 to TRBJ2-4; tentatively, D is TRBD2 (6 bases). The J call is in doubt because the DNA end fits TRBJ2-7 better. The CDR3 runs to 15 residues. CDR1 MDHEN and CDR2 SYDVKM come from the germline V gene. The chain's CDR3 is CASSSRTSGAYEQYF. The CDR3 bases are TGTGCCAGCAGTTCTAGGACCTCGGGGGCCTACGAGCAGTACTTC.

The count of this clonotype is one. V is TRBV3-1 and J is TRBJ2-2; 9 nucleotides match TRBD2. The CDR3 contains 15 residues. Per germline, CDR1 LGHDT and CDR2 YNNKEL (reference sequence). Trimming at V came to 4 bases and at J to 7 bases, leaving 7 bases not matched to a gene. Here the CDR3 reads CASSPWTSANGELFF. In DNA, the CDR3 is TGTGCCAGCAGCCCTTGGACTAGCGCAAACGGGGAGCTGTTTTTT.

The chain is built from TRBV18 and TRBJ1-4, with unresolved D. Germline V lookup: CDR1 KGHSH, CDR2 LQKENI. Trimming took off 2 bases at V and 7 bases at J, with 11 bases between the two ends. The CDR3 has 14 amino acids. In DNA form, the CDR3 reads TGTGCCAGCTCACCAGAGGGATCCAGTGAAAAACTGTTTTTT. Translation: CASSPEGSSEKLFF.

The chain is built from TRBV28 and TRBJ2-5, with no clear D. The V gene lost 3 bases and the J gene lost 0 bases, with 8 bases spanning the gap. The CDR3 length is 14 residues. Germline V gene lookup returns CDR1 MDHEN and CDR2 SYDVKM. The DNA for the CDR3 is TGTGCCAGCAGTTTTGTGGGATACCAAGAGACCCAGTACTTC. It codes for CASSFVGYQETQYF.

The chain uses TRBV20-1 and TRBJ2-5; D may be TRBD2 (5 bases). The J call is uncertain, as TRBJ2-7 better fits the DNA end. From germline, CDR1 is DFQATT and CDR2 SNEGSKA (reference sequence). The CDR3 consists of 10 residues. The DNA for the CDR3 is TGCAGTGCTCACGGGAACGAGCAGTACTTC. Its protein is CSAHGNEQYF.

This chain links TRBV5-1 with TRBJ2-1; tentatively, D is TRBD2 (5 bases). The J call may be faulty, since TRBJ2-7 better matches the DNA end. The CDR3 spans 16 residues. Germline-derived CDR1 and CDR2 are SGHRS and YFSETQ. The CDR3 bases are TGCGCCAGCAGCCCCGCTGGCGGATTAGACTACAATGAGCAGTACTTC. It encodes CASSPAGGLDYNEQYF.

J is TRBJ2-7 and V is TRBV6-6; D not resolved. The germline CDR1 and CDR2 sequences are MNHNY and SVGAGI (reference sequence). Deletions cut 6 bases from V and 7 bases from J, with 13 bases between. This CDR3 region has 12 residues. This CDR3 reads CASSPSVNEQYF. The CDR3 nucleotides read TGTGCCAGCAGCCCATCCGTGAATGAGCAGTACTTC.

The table lists this clonotype with a few counts. The chain uses TRBV7-2 and TRBJ2-3, with D perhaps TRBD2 (5 bases). Trimming pared 3 bases from V and 3 bases from J, leaving 10 bases between. Germline V gene data show CDR1 as SGHTA and CDR2 as FQGNSA. This CDR3 comprises 14 residues. The CDR3, as DNA: TGTGCCAGCAGCTTTAGTAGGAGGACAGATACGCAGTATTTT. This sequence encodes CASSFSRRTDTQYF.

This clonotype was counted a few times. The J gene is TRBJ2-1, the V gene TRBV7-2; possible D gene TRBD2, 6 bases. CDR1 and CDR2 from the germline V gene are SGHTA and FQGNSA. CDR3 size: 14 residues. The ends were cut back, 7 bases at V and 6 bases at J, with 16 bases in the middle. The CDR3 spells CASNRDWASNEQFF. The CDR3 region has the DNA TGTGCCAGCAACCGGGACTGGGCGAGCAATGAGCAGTTCTTC.

V usage is TRBV6-1 and J usage is TRBJ2-3; no definite D call. Trimming shortened V by 4 bases and J by 0 bases, and 8 bases separated the two germline ends. This CDR3 spans 14 amino acids. Looked up from germline, CDR1 is MNHNS and CDR2 is SASEGT. CDR3 amino acids: CASSGSHSTDTQYF. CDR3 sequence (DNA): TGTGCCAGCAGTGGCAGCCATAGCACAGATACGCAGTATTTT.

V gene TRBV20-1 combines with J gene TRBJ2-3, with D uncertain. The germline V and J ends were trimmed by 0 bases and 1 base, with 14 bases remaining between them. The CDR3 is 16 residues long. Germline CDR1 reads DFQATT; CDR2 reads SNEGSKA (reference sequence). The DNA for the CDR3 is TGCAGTGCTAGAGAAGGCACGATGAGAGGCACAGATACGCAGTATTTT. Residues: CSAREGTMRGTDTQYF.

This chain uses TRBV29-1 with TRBJ2-7; D is perhaps TRBD1 (5 bases). Trimming shortened V by 5 bases and J by 3 bases, and 14 bases separated the two germline ends. The CDR3 contains 13 residues. The germline V gene has CDR1 SQVTM and CDR2 ANQGSEA. The DNA for the CDR3 is TGCAGCGTTACTGGCTTTGGACACTACGAGCAGTACTTC. Translated, it gives CSVTGFGHYEQYF.

This clonotype was counted between two and nine times. This chain connects TRBV6-1 to TRBJ1-4; D remains ambiguous. Trimming pared 0 bases from V and 8 bases from J, leaving 13 bases between. The germline V gene encodes CDR1 MNHNS and CDR2 SASEGT. CDR3 length: 15 residues. The CDR3 here is CASSEAPWASEKLFF. The CDR3 DNA reads TGTGCCAGCAGTGAAGCACCCTGGGCCAGCGAAAAACTGTTTTTT.

This sequence joins TRBV20-1 and TRBJ2-1, with 7 positions matching TRBD2. Germline values: CDR1 DFQATT, CDR2 SNEGSKA (reference sequence). The V gene end was trimmed by 3 bases and the J gene end by 3 bases; junction bases not matched to a gene: 2. This CDR3 comprises 13 residues. Written as DNA, the CDR3 is TGCAGTGCTAGCCCTAGCGGCTACAATGAGCAGTTCTTC. Protein sequence: CSASPSGYNEQFF.

The chain carries TRBV20-1 and TRBJ1-2; no firm D call. Germline assignment: CDR1 DFQATT and CDR2 SNEGSKA (reference sequence). V lost 0 bases to trimming and J lost 4 bases, with 15 bases between them. CDR3 size: 15 residues. The CDR3 DNA follows: TGCAGTGCTAGAGACAGAAGAGGGTTTGGCTATGGCTACACCTTC. It encodes CSARDRRGFGYGYTF.

This clonotype has a single count. Its ends do not fully match the called genes, so a read error is possible. The CDR3 sequence: CASSLDSYGHTF. The DNA for the CDR3 is TGTGCCAGCAGCCTGGACTCCTATGGCCACACCTTC. This chain connects TRBV9 to TRBJ1-2; D call uncertain. This CDR3 is built from 12 residues. Germline lookup yields CDR1 SGDLS and CDR2 YYNGEE.

This clonotype was picked up a small number of times. The rearrangement links TRBV7-2 to TRBJ2-7, with 13 bases matching TRBD2. Germline CDR1 reads SGHTA; CDR2 reads FQGNSA. This CDR3 has 13 amino acids. As DNA, the CDR3 is TGTGCTGGCGGGACTAGCGGGACCTACGAGCAGTACTTC. The encoded protein is CAGGTSGTYEQYF.

As for this clonotype: Germline and junction disagree at one end, which may indicate a read error. The V and J genes are TRBV7-9 and TRBJ1-2; D is undetermined. Germline V gene data show CDR1 as SEHNR and CDR2 as FQNEAQ (reference sequence). CDR3 size: 12 residues. CDR3 sequence (DNA): TGTGCCAGCAGCTTCTCTCAAAATGGCTATACCTTC. This translates into CASSFSQNGYTF.